The entry below gives a single TCR beta chain sequence along with its context. The sample is drawn from a study of long-term antiretroviral therapy in people with HIV. The libraries were made with immunoSEQ v3.0 at survey level. TCRdb's table, derived via immunoSEQ multiplex PCR, lists solely in-frame clones and lacks some. The sample includes 20,000 to 25,000 clones, approximately 87% of them seen just once. V was trimmed by 4 bases and J by 7 bases, leaving 14 bases between them. The CDR3 runs 13 residues. The germline gives CDR1 SNHLY, CDR2 FYNNEI. The source of this sequence is a woman between 50 and 59 years old with HIV. The rearrangement uses TRBV2 and TRBJ2-7; D remains ambiguous. The material sequenced was unsorted PBMCs, taken approximately 2.5 years after starting antiretroviral therapy. The CDR3 DNA is TGTGCCAGCAGTGTAGGACCGAACCTAGAGCAGTACTTC. This gives the protein CASSVGPNLEQYF.